The 8 T cell receptor beta chains in this list originate from one sample, sequenced in a study of human T cells and chemical hapten exposure. In TCRdb, the RACE reads were re-called with MiXCR into one record per CDR3 protein. Of fewer than 500,000 distinct CDR3 sequences detected, approximately 5.1% appear once; the ten largest clones hold approximately 2.5%. Regarding time point: patch test 1, 2 weeks after DPC sensitization. Treatment: therapeutic diphenylcyclopropenone sensitization with weekly scalp DPC. Sequencing used whole blood, obtained in connection with sensitization to the hapten diphenylcyclopropenone (DPC). The source of these receptors is a woman aged 45-60 years with alopecia areata. Some clones in this sample may be carry-over from other donors' samples.

This rearrangement joins TRBV12-3 or TRBV12-4 to TRBJ1-2; 9 bases fit TRBD1. V lost 4 bases and J lost 1; bases outside the gene matches: 7. This CDR3 region has 16 residues. The CDR3 coding sequence is TGTGCCAGCAGTTCCCTACAGGGGGCCGGTAACTATGGCTACACCTTC. Translating gives CASSSLQGAGNYGYTF.

In its sample, this clonotype was seen many times. This chain links TRBV5-1 with TRBJ1-1, with D possibly being TRBD1 (5 bases). CDR1 and CDR2 (germline): SGHRS, YFSETQ. V shed 3 bases and J shed 3 bases, with 12 bases lying between them. The CDR3 is made up of 14 amino acids. CDR3 loop: CASSSQDLDTEAFF. In DNA form, the CDR3 reads TGCGCCAGCAGCTCACAGGATTTGGACACTGAAGCTTTCTTT.

This clonotype occurred many times. The chain combines TRBV12-3 or TRBV12-4 with TRBJ2-6; D ambiguous. This CDR3 contains 13 residues. Trimming stripped 7 bases from V and 4 bases from J, with 8 bases between. CDR3 amino acids: CASIIPGANVLTF. As DNA, the CDR3 is TGTGCCAGCATAATCCCCGGGGCCAACGTCCTGACTTTC.

This clonotype was counted only a few times. CDR3 nucleotides: TGTGCCAGCAGTTTTTCTAGTGGGAGGGTCACCTACGAGCAGTACTTC. Amino acids: CASSFSSGRVTYEQYF. V usage is TRBV28 and J usage is TRBJ2-7, with TRBD2 matching over 7 bases. This CDR3 has 16 amino acids. V shed 3 bases and J 2 bases; nucleotides not matched to a gene: 10. Germline CDR1 and CDR2: MDHEN and SYDVKM. Combining the CDR3 with reference TRBV28 and TRBJ2-7 gives the whole variable domain DVKVTQSSRYLVKRTGEKVFLECVQDMDHENMFWYRQDPGLGLRLIYFSYDVKMKEKGDIPEGYSVSREKKERFSLILESASTNQTSMYLCASSFSSGRVTYEQYFGPGTRLTVT.

Many counts were recorded for this clonotype. V is TRBV7-2 and J is TRBJ2-1, with 8 bases identical to TRBD2. V was clipped by 1 base and J by 6 bases; unmatched bases: 8. Germline values: CDR1 SGHTA, CDR2 FQGNSA. The CDR3 covers 16 residues. CDR3 amino acids: CASSLGGGGPLNEQFF. CDR3 DNA sequence: TGTGCCAGCAGCTTAGGGGGCGGGGGGCCCCTCAATGAGCAGTTCTTC.

Regarding this clonotype: A read error may explain this, as a much larger clone is one base away. CDR3 in DNA: TGTGCCAGCGGCCAGTTTGTACTCGAGACCCAGTACTTC. Protein sequence: CASGQFVLETQYF. The rearrangement uses TRBV4-2 and TRBJ2-5; D unresolved. Germline V CDR1 and CDR2: LGHNA, YNFKEQ. This CDR3 region has 13 residues.

The rearrangement links TRBV29-1 to TRBJ2-2; weak D call: TRBD2 (6 bases). The CDR3 has 15 amino acids. V was cut by 4 bases and J by 3 bases, with 15 bases left in between. Germline V gene lookup returns CDR1 SQVTM and CDR2 ANQGSEA. The CDR3 sequence is CSVGAGNPYTGELFF. In DNA, the CDR3 is TGCAGCGTTGGCGCGGGGAACCCGTACACCGGGGAGCTGTTTTTT.

This clonotype turned up a few times. The genes are TRBV5-1 and TRBJ1-1, with a possible D match to TRBD1 (5 bases). Germline CDR1 SGHRS, CDR2 YFSETQ. The CDR3 is 16 residues long. Trimming pared 3 bases from V and 2 bases from J, leaving 17 bases between. For the CDR3, the DNA is TGCGCCAGCAGCTCAGGGCGGATTCCCCAAAACACTGAAGCTTTCTTT. Its protein product is CASSSGRIPQNTEAFF.